One and the same sample provided the 18 T cell receptor beta chains below, sequenced in a study of shared clonotypes between healthy human individuals. The protocol was immunoSEQ multiplex PCR, while the TCRdb copy is restricted to in-frame clones and leaves out a portion. The sample holds around 2.1 million clones, more than 90% seen once. Sequenced sample: naive CD4+ T cells sorted from blood. The subset was: CD45RA+ positively selected. The receptors here all came from a man younger than 30 in good health.

V and J are TRBV9 and TRBJ2-1; no definite D call. V was shortened by 0 bases and J by 9 bases, with 10 bases between the two germline ends. The CDR3 runs 13 residues. The germline V gene has CDR1 SGDLS and CDR2 YYNGEE. CDR3 protein: CASSVAWVSEQFF. In DNA, the CDR3 is TGTGCCAGCAGCGTAGCTTGGGTTAGTGAGCAGTTCTTC.

V gene TRBV10-3 combines with J gene TRBJ2-7, with D perhaps TRBD1 or TRBD2 (5 bases each). Germline loops: CDR1 ENHRY, CDR2 SYGVKD. The CDR3 spans 16 residues. The V end lost 2 bases, the J end lost 1 base, and 15 bases lay between the germline ends. CDR3 nucleotide sequence: TGTGCCATCAGTGAGGGGGGAGTAGTACGGTCCTACGAGCAGTACTTC. As protein: CAISEGGVVRSYEQYF.

This clone was seen once. This chain links TRBV4-2 with TRBJ2-2; tentative D call: TRBD2 (6 bases). Germline V lookup: CDR1 LGHNA, CDR2 YNFKEQ. This CDR3 is built from 15 residues. Trimming removed 4 bases at V and 0 bases at J, with 9 bases between. The CDR3 sequence is CASSRGGTNTGELFF. The CDR3 coding sequence is TGTGCCAGCAGCCGGGGCGGGACGAACACCGGGGAGCTGTTTTTT.

The chain joins TRBV28 to TRBJ2-6, with D possibly called TRBD1 or TRBD2 (5 bases each). V lost 6 bases to trimming and J lost 2 bases, with 23 bases between them. Looked up from germline, CDR1 is MDHEN and CDR2 is SYDVKM. The CDR3 length is 19 residues. CDR3 DNA: TGTGCCAGCAGAGCAGAACGGGGCCGAAGTGGTCCTGGGGCCAACGTCCTGACTTTC. Protein: CASRAERGRSGPGANVLTF.

This sequence joins TRBV25-1 and TRBJ1-1; D is perhaps TRBD1 (5 bases). Trimming pared 8 bases from V and 6 bases from J, leaving 25 bases between. Germline CDR1 reads MGHDK; CDR2 reads SYGVNS. CDR3 length equals 16 residues. This CDR3 is CASGGESCLYPAEAFF. CDR3 nucleotide sequence: TGTGCCAGCGGGGGGGAAAGCTGCCTCTATCCCGCTGAAGCTTTCTTT.

This rearrangement joins TRBV11-2 to TRBJ2-7; D is possibly TRBD1 (6 bases). CDR1 is SGHAT, CDR2 FQNNGV, per germline. With 5 bases removed from V and 2 bases from J, the gap between germline ends came to 13 bases. CDR3 size: 14 residues. The CDR3 sequence: CASSPWTATYEQYF. CDR3 in DNA: TGTGCCAGCAGCCCCTGGACAGCTACCTACGAGCAGTACTTC. The variable domain in full, with the rest retrieved from reference TRBV11-2 and TRBJ2-7, is EAGVAQSPRYKIIEKRQSVAFWCNPISGHATLYWYQQILGQGPKLLIQFQNNGVVDDSQLPKDRFSAERLKGVDSTLKIQPAKLEDSAVYLCASSPWTATYEQYFGPGTRLTVT.

In its sample, this clone was seen a few times. The V gene is TRBV28, the J gene TRBJ1-4; 7 positions agree with TRBD1. The germline V gene has CDR1 MDHEN and CDR2 SYDVKM. The CDR3 totals 12 residues. V lost 4 bases to trimming and J lost 8 bases; unmatched junction nucleotides: 1. The CDR3 spells CASSSRGEKLFF. The CDR3 DNA reads as TGTGCCAGCAGTTCCAGGGGGGAAAAACTGTTTTTT. Combining the CDR3 with reference TRBV28 and TRBJ1-4 gives the whole variable domain DVKVTQSSRYLVKRTGEKVFLECVQDMDHENMFWYRQDPGLGLRLIYFSYDVKMKEKGDIPEGYSVSREKKERFSLILESASTNQTSMYLCASSSRGEKLFFGSGTQLSVL.

DNA of the CDR3: TGTGCCAGCAGCTTCCGACAGGGATGGAACACTGAAGCTTTCTTT. Translating it yields CASSFRQGWNTEAFF. The chain combines TRBV5-5 with TRBJ1-1; 7 bases agree with TRBD1. CDR1 is SGHKS, CDR2 YYEKEE, per germline (reference sequence). The CDR3 runs to 15 residues. Trimming removed 2 bases from V and 1 base from J; junction bases left unmatched: 5.

The chain combines TRBV30 with TRBJ1-4; weak D call: TRBD1 (6 bases). The CDR3 is 13 residues long. Germline CDR1 and CDR2: GTSNPN and SVGIG (reference sequence). Between the trimmed V and J ends, which lost 8 bases and 0 bases, there was a span of 10 bases. The CDR3 DNA is TGTGCCGGACGGGACACAACTAATGAAAAACTGTTTTTT. Translation: CAGRDTTNEKLFF.

V is TRBV18 and J is TRBJ2-7, with 8 bases aligning to TRBD1. V lost 0 bases, J lost 3 bases, and 4 bases stayed unmatched. There are 15 residues in the CDR3. The germline gives CDR1 KGHSH, CDR2 LQKENI. CDR3 nucleotide sequence: TGTGCCAGCTCACCACCGGGGACAGGTAACTACGAGCAGTACTTC. Residues: CASSPPGTGNYEQYF.

A remark on this clone: The same CDR3 also results from other DNA sequences found in this sample. The chain joins TRBV6-5 to TRBJ1-2, with unresolved D. The CDR3 runs to 14 residues. The germline V and J ends were trimmed by 0 bases and 0 bases, with 5 bases remaining between them. Germline CDR1 and CDR2: MNHEY and SVGAGI. The DNA of the CDR3 is TGTGCCAGCAGTTACTCCGGCACTAACTATGGCTACACCTTC. This translates into CASSYSGTNYGYTF.

The rearrangement joins TRBV6-1 to TRBJ1-2, with a tentative D call TRBD1 (5 bases). The V and J ends lost 7 bases and 8 bases respectively, with 23 bases between them. CDR1 is MNHNS and CDR2 is SASEGT in the germline V gene. The CDR3 is 15 amino acids. CDR3 sequence reads: CASTGALRSPGGYTF. DNA of the CDR3: TGTGCCAGCACCGGGGCCTTAAGATCTCCGGGGGGCTACACCTTC.

The chain couples TRBV7-2 to TRBJ1-5, with D unresolved. This CDR3 is built from 15 residues. Trimming pared 5 bases from V and 0 bases from J, leaving 11 bases between. In germline, CDR1 is SGHTA, CDR2 FQGNSA. Here the CDR3 reads CASSPDGNSNQPQHF. CDR3 coding DNA: TGTGCCAGCAGCCCCGACGGCAATAGCAATCAGCCCCAGCATTTT. Full variable domain (missing parts from reference TRBV7-2 and TRBJ1-5): GAGVSQSPSNKVTEKGKDVELRCDPISGHTALYWYRQSLGQGLEFLIYFQGNSAPDKSGLPSDRFSAERTGGSVSTLTIQRTQQEDSAVYLCASSPDGNSNQPQHFGDGTRLSIL.

This chain joins TRBV25-1 and TRBJ2-1, with D possibly TRBD1 on 5 matching bases. This CDR3 comprises 15 residues. Germline-derived CDR1 and CDR2 are MGHDK and SYGVNS. Trimming took 6 bases from V and 4 from J, leaving 16 bases between them. The CDR3 region has the DNA TGTGCCAGCAGCCGCCCCCAGCCAGGGTACAATGAGCAGTTCTTC. This translates into CASSRPQPGYNEQFF.

The chain carries TRBV5-1 and TRBJ1-4; 9 nucleotides align to TRBD1. The germline V gene has CDR1 SGHRS and CDR2 YFSETQ. The CDR3 runs to 15 residues. V dropped 3 bases and J dropped 8; count of bases not matched to a gene: 8. The CDR3 region has the DNA TGCGCCAGCAGCTGGTTACAGGGGGCTGGGGAAAAACTGTTTTTT. It specifies CASSWLQGAGEKLFF.

The genes are TRBV5-1 and TRBJ2-1, with 7 bases fitting TRBD1. Trimming removed 2 bases from V and 9 bases from J; junction bases left unmatched: 14. Germline V lookup: CDR1 SGHRS, CDR2 YFSETQ. The CDR3 extends over 16 amino acids. CDR3: CASSFFPPGAGGEQFF. The DNA of the CDR3 is TGCGCCAGCAGCTTCTTCCCCCCAGGGGCAGGGGGTGAGCAGTTCTTC.

V and J are TRBV30 and TRBJ1-3, with D perhaps TRBD1 (6 bases). Trimming took off 7 bases at V and 2 bases at J, with 15 bases between the two ends. CDR1 is GTSNPN, CDR2 SVGIG, per germline (reference sequence). CDR3 length: 14 residues. CDR3 sequence (DNA): TGTGCCTCAGGTCGAGGGGGTACTGGAAACACCATATATTTT. Its translation is CASGRGGTGNTIYF.

The rearrangement joins TRBV7-2 to TRBJ2-7; 7 bases match TRBD1. V was pared by 5 bases and J by 3 bases, with 10 bases of the junction left unmatched. This CDR3 is 15 amino acids long. CDR1 is SGHTA, CDR2 FQGNSA, per germline. The CDR3, as DNA: TGTGCCAGCAGCCCTGACAGGGTTAACGGCTACGAGCAGTACTTC. Protein: CASSPDRVNGYEQYF.